The 28 T cell receptor beta chains reported below all come from one sample, sequenced in a study of shared clonotypes between healthy human individuals. TCRdb's table, derived via immunoSEQ multiplex PCR, lists solely in-frame clones and lacks some. This table has approximately 980,000 clones, over 75% appearing once. Material: memory CD4+ T cells sorted from blood. Subset meaning: CD45RA-negative fraction. All receptors come from a man aged 18 to 29 in good health.

This chain joins TRBV2 and TRBJ1-2, with TRBD1 matching 7 bases. V lost 6 bases, J lost 8 bases, and 18 bases stayed unmatched. This CDR3 has 16 amino acids. Germline values: CDR1 SNHLY, CDR2 FYNNEI. The CDR3 nucleotides read TGTGCCAGCAGACGCATGGCGTTGACAGGGTTCGAGGGCTACACCTTC. Protein product: CASRRMALTGFEGYTF.

This clone was detected only a few times. The chain has TRBV6-5 and TRBJ1-1, with D hard to call. The germline gives CDR1 MNHEY, CDR2 SVGAGI. V lost 6 bases to trimming and J lost 3 bases, with 11 bases between them. There are 13 residues in the CDR3. Here the CDR3 DNA reads TGTGCCAGCAGATATCATCTGTACACTGAAGCTTTCTTT. This translates into CASRYHLYTEAFF.

This clone was observed once. The CDR3 DNA reads TGTGCCAGCAGTTTACGGTTCGGCCTAGGAGGGCAGTACTTC. Translated, it gives CASSLRFGLGGQYF. The rearrangement links TRBV28 to TRBJ2-7; D possibly corresponds to TRBD2 (5 bases). The germline gives CDR1 MDHEN, CDR2 SYDVKM. The CDR3 runs 14 residues. The V end was cut by 2 bases, the J end by 9 bases, with 17 bases between.

This sequence joins TRBV10-3 and TRBJ2-1, with a possible D match to TRBD2 (6 bases). The CDR3 is made up of 11 amino acids. CDR1 and CDR2 from the germline V gene are ENHRY and SYGVKD. The V end was cut by 6 bases, the J end by 10 bases, with 10 bases between. CDR3 coding DNA: TGTGCCATCAGGCGGGAAAAGGAGCAGTTCTTC. Amino acid sequence: CAIRREKEQFF.

Regarding this clone: Other nucleotide sequences from this sample produce the same CDR3. The gene calls are TRBV6-6 and TRBJ1-1; TRBD1 might be the D (5 bases). The CDR3 totals 13 residues. The V end was cut by 2 bases, the J end by 2 bases, with 6 bases between. Per germline, CDR1 MNHNY and CDR2 SVGAGI (reference sequence). CDR3 in amino acids: CASSYQGNTEAFF. Written as DNA, the CDR3 is TGTGCCAGCAGTTACCAGGGAAACACTGAAGCTTTCTTT.

This clone was detected a few times. The chain employs TRBV14 and TRBJ1-5; D is unclear. V lost 0 bases and J 5 bases, leaving 11 bases between the germline ends. This CDR3 is 15 amino acids long. The V gene's germline CDR1 is SGHDN and CDR2 FVKESK. CDR3 nucleotides: TGTGCCAGCAGCCAAGATCCTGGGAAGGATCAGCCCCAGCATTTT. Protein: CASSQDPGKDQPQHF. The complete variable domain, with remaining parts taken from reference TRBV14 and TRBJ1-5, reads EAGVTQFPSHSVIEKGQTVTLRCDPISGHDNLYWYRRVMGKEIKFLLHFVKESKQDESGMPNNRFLAERTGGTYSTLKVQPAELEDSGVYFCASSQDPGKDQPQHFGDGTRLSIL.

The genes are TRBV2 and TRBJ1-4; D call uncertain. CDR3 length equals 14 residues. V dropped 6 bases and J dropped 6 bases, with 14 bases sitting between them. CDR1 and CDR2 (germline): SNHLY, FYNNEI. The DNA for the CDR3 is TGTGCCAGCAGCCGACAAGGACTATATGAAAAACTGTTTTTT. Residues: CASSRQGLYEKLFF.

There are a few counts of this clone. Other nucleotide sequences from this sample produce the same CDR3. The chain combines TRBV7-9 with TRBJ1-1; no firm D call. V was pared by 0 bases and J by 1 base, with 6 bases between. This CDR3 region has 14 residues. Germline lookup yields CDR1 SEHNR and CDR2 FQNEAQ (reference sequence). DNA of the CDR3: TGTGCCAGCAGCTTAGCGCTTGGGAACACTGAAGCTTTCTTT. Its translation is CASSLALGNTEAFF.

The V call is TRBV6-6, the J call TRBJ2-7; 7 bases match TRBD2. V was clipped by 5 bases and J by 3 bases; unmatched bases: 7. CDR1 is MNHNY, CDR2 SVGAGI, per germline (reference sequence). The CDR3 has 14 residues. The CDR3 reads CASSPPAGDYEQYF. CDR3 nucleotides: TGTGCCAGCAGTCCCCCCGCGGGAGACTACGAGCAGTACTTC.

This sequence joins TRBV19 and TRBJ2-1, with 16 bases matching TRBD2. From germline, CDR1 is LNHDA and CDR2 SQIVND (reference sequence). V trimming: 6 bases; J trimming: 7 bases; junction bases outside the gene matches: 3. CDR3 length equals 15 residues. The CDR3 reads CASRGTSGRVNEQFF. CDR3 coding DNA: TGTGCCAGTAGGGGGACTAGCGGGAGGGTTAATGAGCAGTTCTTC.

The chain joins TRBV18 to TRBJ1-3; TRBD1 aligns across 7 bases. V trimming: 6 bases; J trimming: 0 bases; junction bases outside the gene matches: 8. Germline CDR1 KGHSH, CDR2 LQKENI. The CDR3 is made up of 16 amino acids. CDR3 in amino acids: CASSSTPGGSGNTIYF. Here the CDR3 DNA reads TGTGCCAGCTCTTCGACCCCAGGGGGCTCTGGAAACACCATATATTTT.

About this clone: Other DNA sequences in the same sample also yield this CDR3. The rearrangement joins TRBV10-3 to TRBJ1-5; D is possibly TRBD1 (5 bases). There are 14 residues in the CDR3. Trimming took off 10 bases at V and 1 base at J, with 14 bases between the two ends. The germline CDR1 and CDR2 sequences are ENHRY and SYGVKD. The CDR3 region is CATRGGLSNQPQHF. As DNA, the CDR3 is TGTGCCACCCGGGGGGGGTTAAGCAATCAGCCCCAGCATTTT.

The chain joins TRBV5-1 to TRBJ2-1, with a weak D call TRBD1 (5 bases). Germline lookup yields CDR1 SGHRS and CDR2 YFSETQ. Trimming left V 3 bases short and J 9 bases short, with 10 bases between. The CDR3 is made up of 12 amino acids. The CDR3 coding sequence is TGCGCCAGCAGCTCCGAAAGGGGTGAGCAGTTCTTC. Its translation is CASSSERGEQFF.

This chain joins TRBV15 and TRBJ1-5, with D unresolved. V gave up 0 bases and J gave up 7 bases, with 16 bases separating them. Germline CDR1 is LNHNV and CDR2 is YYDKDF (reference sequence). This CDR3 region has 16 residues. CDR3 nucleotides: TGTGCCACCAGCAGAGATCTTTCCGCGGTTGGACAGCCCCAGCATTTT. This translates into CATSRDLSAVGQPQHF.

The chain employs TRBV2 and TRBJ2-5, with a tentative D call TRBD2 (6 bases). This CDR3 is built from 14 residues. Per the germline V gene, CDR1 is SNHLY and CDR2 is FYNNEI. Trimming left V 6 bases short and J 1 base short, with 12 bases between. The CDR3 DNA reads as TGTGCCAGCAGACACACGGGACTCCAAGAGACCCAGTACTTC. This sequence encodes CASRHTGLQETQYF.

The chain recombines TRBV27 with TRBJ2-6; 11 bases agree with TRBD1. J lost 0 bases, V lost 5 bases, and 3 bases had no gene match. This CDR3 is built from 17 residues. Germline V gene sequence: CDR1 MNHEY, CDR2 SMNVEV (reference sequence). CDR3 protein: CASSRTGGSSGANVLTF. The CDR3 nucleotides are TGTGCCAGCAGTAGGACAGGGGGCTCCTCTGGGGCCAACGTCCTGACTTTC.

This chain links TRBV6-1 with TRBJ2-3, with unresolved D. The CDR3 is 15 amino acids. Trimming stripped 6 bases from V and 2 bases from J, with 15 bases between. The germline V gene has CDR1 MNHNS and CDR2 SASEGT. CDR3 region: CASSKTVSDTDTQYF. The CDR3 region has the DNA TGTGCCAGCAGCAAGACGGTCTCTGACACAGATACGCAGTATTTT.

The V gene is TRBV21-1, the J gene TRBJ2-5; the table's D call TRBD2 went unverified against the DNA. TRBV21-1 is recorded as a pseudogene. CDR3 length: 16 amino acids. The chain's CDR3 is CASSDVPGLASETQYF. CDR3 DNA sequence: TGTGCCAGCAGCGACGTCCCGGGACTAGCGTCCGAGACCCAGTACTTC.

About this clone itself: Other nucleotide sequences in the sample specify the same CDR3. The chain carries TRBV18 and TRBJ1-5, with D possibly TRBD1 on 5 matching bases. With 3 bases removed from V and 2 bases from J, the gap between germline ends came to 8 bases. From germline, CDR1 is KGHSH and CDR2 LQKENI. CDR3 length: 14 residues. This CDR3 reads CASSPGGGNQPQHF. The CDR3 DNA reads TGTGCCAGCTCACCCGGGGGGGGCAATCAGCCCCAGCATTTT.

V gene TRBV6-1 combines with J gene TRBJ2-3; 7 bases line up with TRBD2. J was trimmed by 0 bases and V by 6 bases; bases with no gene match: 6. Germline V gene data show CDR1 as MNHNS and CDR2 as SASEGT. The CDR3 is 15 residues long. The CDR3 coding sequence is TGTGCCAGCAGCGAAAGCGGGATTAGCACAGATACGCAGTATTTT. Translating gives CASSESGISTDTQYF.

The V and J genes are TRBV5-4 and TRBJ2-7, with D perhaps TRBD1 or TRBD2 (5 bases each). There are 12 residues in the CDR3. V dropped 3 bases and J dropped 2 bases, with 6 bases sitting between them. CDR1 is SGHNT, CDR2 YYREEE, per germline (reference sequence). The CDR3 sequence is CASSWDAYEQYF. The CDR3 DNA reads as TGTGCCAGCAGCTGGGACGCCTACGAGCAGTACTTC.

This clone was seen a handful of times. V usage is TRBV12-5 and J usage is TRBJ1-5, with D unresolved. The CDR3 loop spans 15 amino acids. V was pared by 5 bases and J by 1 base, with 12 bases between. Germline V gene sequence: CDR1 LGHNT, CDR2 FRNRAP. The CDR3 reads CASGPPGRSNQPQHF. CDR3 DNA sequence: TGTGCTAGTGGTCCGCCGGGAAGGAGCAATCAGCCCCAGCATTTT.

V usage is TRBV4-1 and J usage is TRBJ1-4, with D hard to call. The CDR3 length is 15 residues. Germline CDR1 and CDR2: MGHRA and YSYEKL. V lost 0 bases, J lost 4 bases, and 9 bases lay in between. The CDR3 reads CASSQEGYRNEKLFF. In nucleotides, the CDR3 is TGCGCCAGCAGCCAAGAAGGGTACCGTAATGAAAAACTGTTTTTT.

Details on this clone: Its ends do not fully match the called genes, so a read error is possible. The gene calls are TRBV7-7 and TRBJ2-2; no reliable D call. The CDR3 runs 13 residues. Germline V gene data show CDR1 as SSHAT and CDR2 as FNYEAQ (reference sequence). This chain's CDR3 is CASSLNEAGELFF. The CDR3 DNA follows: TGTGCTAGCAGCTTAAATGAGGCCGGGGAGCTGTTTTTT.

The V gene is TRBV7-2, the J gene TRBJ2-2; TRBD2 agrees at 11 bases. Trimming cost V 4 bases and J 0 bases; bases outside gene matches: 4. The length of the CDR3 is 17 residues. Per germline, CDR1 SGHTA and CDR2 FQGNSA. CDR3 amino acids: CASSSIAGGTNTGELFF. DNA for the CDR3: TGTGCCAGCAGCTCTATAGCGGGAGGGACGAACACCGGGGAGCTGTTTTTT.

A note on this clone: A read error may produce the germline difference seen at one junction end. The chain is built from TRBV7-7 and TRBJ2-5, with TRBD2 matching 7 bases. This CDR3 is 13 amino acids long. Germline CDR1 is SSHAT and CDR2 is FNYEAQ (reference sequence). The CDR3 bases are TGTGCTAGCAGCTTACGCGGGAGCCAGACCCAGTACTTC. Translating it yields CASSLRGSQTQYF.

The rearrangement links TRBV5-1 to TRBJ1-2; 11 nucleotides agree with TRBD1. The CDR3 contains 15 residues. J was trimmed by 6 bases and V by 3 bases; bases with no gene match: 7. Germline CDR1 is SGHRS and CDR2 is YFSETQ. The CDR3 sequence: CASSWGQGEKDGYTF. The CDR3 nucleotides are TGCGCCAGCAGCTGGGGACAGGGGGAAAAAGATGGCTACACCTTC.

V is TRBV6-1 and J is TRBJ1-3, with D unclear. Germline values: CDR1 MNHNS, CDR2 SASEGT. V lost 11 bases to trimming and J lost 0 bases, with 17 bases between them. The CDR3 has 15 residues. The CDR3 DNA reads TGTGCCTGCTCAACCCGAGGAGTCTCTGGAAACACCATATATTTT. This codes for CACSTRGVSGNTIYF.